Listed below are T cell receptor beta chains from one sample, sequenced in a study of blood T cell repertoires in COVID-19. Profiled with immunoSEQ multiplex PCR; TCRdb holds only in-frame clones, not every one. This table has more than 150,000 clones, approximately 88% appearing once. Material: PBMCs or T cells enriched from blood (not recorded which). These receptors came from an older woman who had recovered from COVID-19. Both conserved end residues are part of each CDR3. D genes are given only for firm matches. Expanded clones get a size class; other rows say once, few or many, or leave the size out.

d_gene | abundance | j_gene | v_gene | CDR3nt | CDR3aa
TRBD1 | . | TRBJ2-5 | TRBV6-5 | TGTGCCAGCCGACCCGGGACAGGGTACCAAGAGACCCAGTACTTC | CASRPGTGYQETQYF
. | . | TRBJ2-1 | TRBV12-3/TRBV12-4 | TGTGCCAGCACCCCGGCAGGGTACAATGAGCAGTTCTTC | CASTPAGYNEQFF
TRBD1 | few | TRBJ1-1 | TRBV10-3 | TGTGCCATCGGGGGGACCGGGACAGCGAACACTGAAGCTTTCTTT | CAIGGTGTANTEAFF
. | . | TRBJ2-7 | TRBV2 | TGTGCCCACATCCGTCAGTCAGGTGCCTCCTACGAGCAGTACTTC | CAHIRQSGASYEQYF
TRBD2 | . | TRBJ2-1 | TRBV3-1/TRBV3-2 | TGTGCCAGCAGCCCCAGCGGGGGACAATACAATGAGCAGTTCTTC | CASSPSGGQYNEQFF
TRBD1 | . | TRBJ2-7 | TRBV20-1 | TGCAGTGCTAGTCCAACAGGGGACGAGCAGTACTTC | CSASPTGDEQYF
TRBD2 | once | TRBJ2-7 | TRBV4-1 | TGCGCCAGCAGCCAAGGGAAAAGACTAGCGGGAGTGGAGTACGAGCAGTACTTC | CASSQGKRLAGVEYEQYF
TRBD2 | . | TRBJ2-7 | TRBV6-5 | TGTGCCAGCAAACATGTAGCGGGAGGGTCCTACGAGCAGTACTTC | CASKHVAGGSYEQYF
. | . | TRBJ2-2 | TRBV5-1 | TGCGCCAGCAGCACTGGACAGAACACCGGGGAGCTGTTTTTT | CASSTGQNTGELFF
. | few | TRBJ1-4 | TRBV13 | TGTGCCAGCAGTCAGGGGAATAATGAAAAACTGTTTTTT | CASSQGNNEKLFF
TRBD2 | . | TRBJ2-3 | TRBV6-5 | TGTGCCAGCAAGCTGAGCGGGGGACCCACAGATACGCAGTATTTT | CASKLSGGPTDTQYF
. | . | TRBJ1-5 | TRBV18 | TGTGCCAGCTCACCACCCGATGCGGGAGGTCAGCCCCAGCATTTT | CASSPPDAGGQPQHF
. | . | TRBJ2-3 | TRBV28 | TGTGCCAGCAGTTCGCAGGGAAGCACAGATACGCAGTATTTT | CASSSQGSTDTQYF
. | . | TRBJ2-1 | TRBV9 | TGTGCCAGCAGCGAGGCTAGCTACAATGAGCAGTTCTTC | CASSEASYNEQFF
TRBD1 | . | TRBJ2-1 | TRBV4-2 | TGTGCCAGCAGCCAAGTTTCGAGACAGGGAATCGATGAGCAGTTCTTC | CASSQVSRQGIDEQFF
. | . | TRBJ1-2 | TRBV19 | TGTGCCAGTAGTATCGCCGGTAACTATGGCTACACCTTC | CASSIAGNYGYTF
TRBD2 | . | TRBJ2-1 | TRBV5-1 | TGCGCCAGCCGGGCAACGGGACTAGGATCCTACAATGAGCAGTTCTTC | CASRATGLGSYNEQFF
. | few | TRBJ1-2 | TRBV5-6 | TGTGCCAGCAGTCTAACCCGAAGGGGTTACTATGGCTACACCTTC | CASSLTRRGYYGYTF
TRBD2 | . | TRBJ2-2 | TRBV15 | TGTGCCACTCAGCGGGAGGTGAACACCGGGGAGCTGTTTTTT | CATQREVNTGELFF
TRBD2 | . | TRBJ2-5 | TRBV3-1/TRBV3-2 | TGTGCCAGCAGCCAAGGGTGGGACGGGGGGACCCAAGAGACCCAGTACTTC | CASSQGWDGGTQETQYF
. | . | TRBJ2-7 | TRBV5-1 | TGCGCCAGCAGTCAATTTAGCGACGAGCAGTACTTC | CASSQFSDEQYF
. | . | TRBJ1-2 | TRBV4-1 | TGCGCCAGCAGCCAACGCACCTTGACAGTAGGTGGCTATGGCTACACCTTC | CASSQRTLTVGGYGYTF
TRBD1 | . | TRBJ1-3 | TRBV4-1 | TGCGCCAGCAGCCAACCCCCAGGGGGTGGAAACACCATATATTTT | CASSQPPGGGNTIYF
. | . | TRBJ2-1 | TRBV28 | TGTGCCAGCGGAGGAGCCTACAATGAGCAGTTCTTC | CASGGAYNEQFF
TRBD1 | . | TRBJ2-7 | TRBV7-8 | TGTGCCAGCGGTACCTACTCGGGACAGGGCCTGAGAGAGCAGTACTTC | CASGTYSGQGLREQYF
. | . | TRBJ1-2 | TRBV19 | TGTGCCAGTAGTATGGGCAGGCTCCTTACCTATGGCTACACCTTC | CASSMGRLLTYGYTF
. | . | TRBJ2-5 | TRBV28 | TGTGCCAGCAGCCCTCCTGTCCGACGGGACCAAGAGACCCAGTACTTC | CASSPPVRRDQETQYF
. | many | TRBJ1-1 | TRBV27 | TGTGCCAGCAGTTTAGGTTATCAGGGTTACACTGAAGCTTTCTTT | CASSLGYQGYTEAFF
. | . | TRBJ2-7 | TRBV7-9 | TGTGCCAGCAGCTATGAGTACGAGCAGTACTTC | CASSYEYEQYF
TRBD1 | once | TRBJ1-2 | TRBV5-4 | TGTGCCAGCAGCCCACCCGGGACAGGGATCCCTTCCCTTAGTGGCTACACCTTC | CASSPPGTGIPSLSGYTF
. | . | TRBJ2-1 | TRBV9 | TGTGCCAGCAGCGTAGCACCTACGCCCAATGAGCAGTTCTTC | CASSVAPTPNEQFF
. | . | TRBJ1-4 | TRBV30 | TGTGCCTGGAGTGTCCCACAGAGACTGTTTTTT | CAWSVPQRLFF
. | many | TRBJ2-2 | TRBV19 | TGTGCCAGTAGTATTATACAGGCAGGGCAAGGCGGGGAGCTGTTTTTT | CASSIIQAGQGGELFF
. | . | TRBJ1-3 | TRBV11-2 | TGTGCCAGCAGCTTAGGTGGAATGGGAGATACCTCTGGAAACACCATATATTTT | CASSLGGMGDTSGNTIYF
. | . | TRBJ2-7 | TRBV5-1 | TGCGCCAGCAGCCCCCAGGGACACTCCTACGAGCAGTACTTC | CASSPQGHSYEQYF
TRBD1 | . | TRBJ1-3 | TRBV4-2 | TGTGCCAGCAGCCATATGGGACAGGGGGACAGCTCTGGAAACACCATATATTTT | CASSHMGQGDSSGNTIYF
. | . | TRBJ2-3 | TRBV6-2/TRBV6-3 | TGTGCCAGCAGTCAGGCCTCGACAGATACGCAGTATTTT | CASSQASTDTQYF
. | . | TRBJ2-5 | TRBV3-1/TRBV3-2 | TGTGCCAGCAGCCAAATCCGGGAGACCCAGTACTTC | CASSQIRETQYF
TRBD1 | . | TRBJ2-4 | TRBV12-3/TRBV12-4 | TGTGCCAGCAGTCTCTCAGGGGGCGCAGGTTACTTC | CASSLSGGAGYF
TRBD1 | . | TRBJ2-3 | TRBV5-1 | TGCGCCAGCAGCTTGGGCCCCGGGACAGGGGGGACAGATACGCAGTATTTT | CASSLGPGTGGTDTQYF
. | . | TRBJ1-4 | TRBV19 | TGTGCCAGTAGTAAGGCACGGGGGAATGAAAAACTGTTTTTT | CASSKARGNEKLFF
TRBD2 | . | TRBJ2-7 | TRBV4-2 | TGTGCCAGCAGCCACGATAGCGGGGGCTCCTACGAGCAGTACTTC | CASSHDSGGSYEQYF
TRBD2 | . | TRBJ2-1 | TRBV11-2 | TGTGCCAGCAGCCTGACCGGGGGGAATGAGCAGTTCTTC | CASSLTGGNEQFF
TRBD2 | . | TRBJ2-7 | TRBV28 | TGTGCCAGCAGTTCCTGGACTAGCCGTTCCTACGAGCAGTACTTC | CASSSWTSRSYEQYF
TRBD1 | . | TRBJ2-7 | TRBV11-1 | TGTGCCAGCAGCTTAGGACAGGGGGCAAACGAGCAGTACTTC | CASSLGQGANEQYF
. | once | TRBJ2-1 | TRBV5-1 | TGCGCCAGCAGCTTGGAGCCCTTCCCTTACAATGAGCAGTTCTTC | CASSLEPFPYNEQFF
. | . | TRBJ1-2 | TRBV1 | TGCACCAGCAGCCAAGCCGAACGTGGACAGAGGCCACCTAACTATGGCTACACCTTC | CTSSQAERGQRPPNYGYTF
. | . | TRBJ1-2 | TRBV7-6 | TGTGCCAGCAGCTTATTCGGCCAGGATGGCTACACCTTC | CASSLFGQDGYTF
. | many | TRBJ2-7 | TRBV10-2 | TGCGCCAGCTCCCGGGACTCAACCTACGAGCAGTACTTC | CASSRDSTYEQYF
TRBD2 | few | TRBJ2-3 | TRBV7-9 | TGTGCCAGCAGCGTCGGGACTACCACAGATACGCAGTATTTT | CASSVGTTTDTQYF
. | . | TRBJ1-6 | TRBV7-8 | TGTGCCAGCAGCTTAGGACAGCGAAGCTCCTATAATTCACCCCTCCACTTT | CASSLGQRSSYNSPLHF
. | once | TRBJ1-1 | TRBV3-1/TRBV3-2 | TGTGCCAGCAGCCTCCCGGGGTGGGGAGCTGGTGAAGCTTTCTTT | CASSLPGWGAGEAFF
. | once | TRBJ2-5 | TRBV24-1 | TGTGCCACCAGTGATCCCCTACTCCGTCAAGAGACCCAGTACTTC | CATSDPLLRQETQYF
. | . | TRBJ2-3 | TRBV7-9 | TGTGCCAGCAGCCGGTCGTTGACGGCGGGGAGCACAGATACGCAGTATTTT | CASSRSLTAGSTDTQYF
TRBD1 | . | TRBJ2-1 | TRBV18 | TGTGCCAGCTCACCCCCGCAGGGGGCTAACCCCTACAATGAGCAGTTCTTC | CASSPPQGANPYNEQFF
TRBD1 | . | TRBJ1-2 | TRBV7-8 | TGTGCCAGCAGCTCGGTTACAAAGGGGGCGGTTGATGGCTACACCTTC | CASSSVTKGAVDGYTF
TRBD2 | . | TRBJ2-1 | TRBV10-1 | TGCGCCAGCAGTGGCCGAGCGGGAGTTTCATACAATGAGCAGTTCTTC | CASSGRAGVSYNEQFF